Listed below are T cell receptor beta chains from one sample, sequenced in a study of blood T cell repertoires in COVID-19. Profiling relied on immunoSEQ multiplex PCR, and the TCRdb table lists in-frame clones only, not all of them. Counted here are around 78,000 clones, 85% to 90% occurring once; the ten biggest clones make up more than 0.9%. Sequences were obtained from PBMCs or T cells enriched from blood (not recorded which). The receptors were gathered from a woman aged 50 to 65 with acute COVID-19. CDR3s include the opening cysteine and the closing phenylalanine or tryptophan. The order of the fields is clone size, V gene, D gene, J gene, CDR3 DNA, CDR3 protein. A D gene is named only where the DNA matches it firmly. The size entry is marked missing in some rows and otherwise reads once, few, many or a size class.

>-|TRBV27|-|TRBJ2-7
TGTGCCAGCACCCCGACAGTCTCAAGGTACGAGCAGTACTTC
CASTPTVSRYEQYF
>-|TRBV2|TRBD1|TRBJ1-5
TGTGCCAGCGGGGACAGGGTCCATAGCAATCAGCCCCAGCATTTT
CASGDRVHSNQPQHF
>-|TRBV12-3/TRBV12-4|-|TRBJ1-5
TGTGCCAGCGGTAGACAGCGCAATCAGCCCCAGCATTTT
CASGRQRNQPQHF
>-|TRBV6-4|TRBD2|TRBJ2-5
TGTGCCAGCGCGAGACTAGCGGGAGCTAGTGAGACCCAGTACTTC
CASARLAGASETQYF
>-|TRBV11-2|TRBD1|TRBJ1-1
TGTGCCAGCAGCTCGCGGACAGGGAGGATGGGTGAAGCTTTCTTT
CASSSRTGRMGEAFF
>-|TRBV18|TRBD2|TRBJ2-2
TGTGCCAGCTCTCCAGCGGGAGGCCAGAACACCGGGGAGCTGTTTTTT
CASSPAGGQNTGELFF
>few|TRBV7-9|-|TRBJ1-1
TGTGCCAGCAGCTACGGGATCGAAGCTTTCTTT
CASSYGIEAFF
>-|TRBV7-8|-|TRBJ2-7
TGTGCCAGCAGCCCCTCGGGTTGGGCGGGTACCTACGAGCAGTACTTC
CASSPSGWAGTYEQYF
>-|TRBV5-1|-|TRBJ2-3
TGCGCCAGCAGACAGGAATCTAGCACAGATACGCAGTATTTT
CASRQESSTDTQYF
>many|TRBV6-2/TRBV6-3|-|TRBJ1-5
TGTGCCAGCAGTTACTCTAGCGGGTCGGGTCGGAGCAATCAGCCCCAGCATTTT
CASSYSSGSGRSNQPQHF
>-|TRBV11-3|-|TRBJ1-2
TGTGCCAGCAGCCCAAACCGGGAGGTTAGCTATGGCTACACCTTC
CASSPNREVSYGYTF
>few|TRBV19|TRBD1|TRBJ2-5
TGTGCCAGTAGCAGGACAGGGGTACAAGAGACCCAGTACTTC
CASSRTGVQETQYF
>-|TRBV19|TRBD1|TRBJ2-4
TGTGCCACCTCGGACAGGGGGCGCTTTTTTGACAAAAACATTCAGTACTTC
CATSDRGRFFDKNIQYF
>once|TRBV5-1|TRBD1|TRBJ2-7
TGCGCCAGCAGCTTGGCCGGGACAGGGACACTCAGCTCCTACGAGCAGTACTTC
CASSLAGTGTLSSYEQYF
>-|TRBV3-1/TRBV3-2|-|TRBJ2-1
TGTGCCAGCAGCCAGTCAGGGGCATACGAGGGATACAATGAGCAGTTCTTC
CASSQSGAYEGYNEQFF
>-|TRBV5-4|TRBD1|TRBJ1-6
TGTGCCAGCAGCTTGGCCAGGGGGGACTTCTATAATTCACCCCTCCACTTT
CASSLARGDFYNSPLHF
>-|TRBV6-5|-|TRBJ1-1
TGTGCCAGCAGCCTAGAACAGGGTAAGACTGAAGCTTTCTTT
CASSLEQGKTEAFF
>-|TRBV5-6|-|TRBJ1-3
TGTGCCAGCAGCTTAGAGGTCTTGGACACCATATATTTT
CASSLEVLDTIYF
>-|TRBV28|TRBD1|TRBJ1-1
TGTGCCAGCAGTTTATCGGGGCAGGGGGCTTTAAACACTGAAGCTTTCTTT
CASSLSGQGALNTEAFF
>once|TRBV5-1|-|TRBJ2-5
TGCGCCAGCAGCTTGGGGGCTTTTGACCCACAAGAGACCCAGTACTTC
CASSLGAFDPQETQYF
>-|TRBV19|TRBD1|TRBJ2-7
TGTGCCAGTAGCAATACAGGGGGCTACGAGCAGTACTTC
CASSNTGGYEQYF
>once|TRBV3-1/TRBV3-2|-|TRBJ1-3
TGTGCCAGCACCCTATTCGGGTCGGGCTCTGGAAACACCATATATTTT
CASTLFGSGSGNTIYF
>-|TRBV5-8|-|TRBJ1-1
TGTGCCAGCAGTTACCCCAGGGTCTCTGAAGCTTTCTTT
CASSYPRVSEAFF
>-|TRBV6-4|TRBD1|TRBJ1-3
TGTGCCAGCAGTCGACAGGGCTCTGGAAACACCATATATTTT
CASSRQGSGNTIYF
>-|TRBV19|TRBD1|TRBJ1-5
TGTGCCAGTAGCAAGGGACAGGGTGCGAGCAATCAGCCCCAGCATTTT
CASSKGQGASNQPQHF
>few|TRBV5-1|TRBD1|TRBJ1-4
TGCGCCAGCGGGTCGACAGGGGTTGGTGAAAAACTGTTTTTT
CASGSTGVGEKLFF
>-|TRBV20-1|TRBD1|TRBJ2-7
TGCAGTGCCAACAGGGGTTACGAGCAGTACTTC
CSANRGYEQYF
>-|TRBV5-6|TRBD2|TRBJ2-7
TGTGCCAGCAGCGCGCCATTGGCGGGAGGGCGTTCCTACGAGCAGTACTTC
CASSAPLAGGRSYEQYF
>-|TRBV7-9|-|TRBJ2-7
TGTGCCAGCAGCCCTAGCTTAGCAGGAATTACCTACGAGCAGTACTTC
CASSPSLAGITYEQYF
>once|TRBV6-5|-|TRBJ1-1
TGTGCCAGCAGTTTATCAGGCGACACTGAAGCTTTCTTT
CASSLSGDTEAFF
>once|TRBV12-3/TRBV12-4|TRBD1|TRBJ1-1
TGTGCCAGCAGAGCGACAGGGGTGCCCCAAGCTTTCTTT
CASRATGVPQAFF
>-|TRBV3-1/TRBV3-2|TRBD2|TRBJ2-2
TGTGCCAGCAGCCGAGTAGCGGGCTCGAACACCGGGGAGCTGTTTTTT
CASSRVAGSNTGELFF
>-|TRBV5-5|TRBD2|TRBJ2-2
TGTGCCAGCAGCTACTCACCGGCGGGGGGGGCGAACACCGGGGAGCTGTTTTTT
CASSYSPAGGANTGELFF
>-|TRBV4-2|-|TRBJ2-2
TGTGCCAGCAGCCAGAAGGGAGCGAACACCGGGGAGCTGTTTTTT
CASSQKGANTGELFF
>-|TRBV10-1|TRBD2|TRBJ2-1
TGCGCCAGCAATCCCGAGGCGACTAGCGGGAGTGGCGGGCGATTTGAGCAGTTCTTC
CASNPEATSGSGGRFEQFF
>-|TRBV5-1|TRBD2|TRBJ2-1
TGCGCCAGCAGCCCAACTAGCGGGAGTAGCAATGAGCAGTTCTTC
CASSPTSGSSNEQFF
>-|TRBV7-9|TRBD2|TRBJ2-5
TGTGCCAGCAGTTTAGCGGGAGCGGTGGTAGAGACCCAGTACTTC
CASSLAGAVVETQYF
>-|TRBV18|TRBD1|TRBJ2-4
TGTGCCAGCTCAACCGGGACAGGCCTAGCCAAAAACATTCAGTACTTC
CASSTGTGLAKNIQYF
>-|TRBV25-1|-|TRBJ1-2
TGTGCCAGCAGTGAATCCGGGGGGACTACTAACTATGGCTACACCTTC
CASSESGGTTNYGYTF
>-|TRBV11-2|-|TRBJ2-2
TGTGCCAGCAGCCCCCCCGCCGGGGTGAGGCTGGCGGAGCTGTTTTTT
CASSPPAGVRLAELFF
>-|TRBV3-1/TRBV3-2|TRBD2|TRBJ2-1
TGTGCCAGCAGCCAAGGTCCTAGCGGGACATACAATGAGCAGTTCTTC
CASSQGPSGTYNEQFF
>once|TRBV6-2/TRBV6-3|-|TRBJ1-1
TGTGCCAGCAGTAAGAGTCTCCTAAAGAACACTGAAGCTTTCTTT
CASSKSLLKNTEAFF
>once|TRBV6-6|-|TRBJ2-7
TGTGCCAGCAGTGACTATAGCGGCTGGATCCACGAGCAGTACTTC
CASSDYSGWIHEQYF
>-|TRBV5-1|TRBD2|TRBJ2-5
TGCGCCAGCAGCCTGGAGGGACTAGCGGGTGGAAGGACCCAGTACTTC
CASSLEGLAGGRTQYF
>-|TRBV21-1|-|TRBJ1-5
TGTGCCAGCAGCAAAGAAGGGGCGCGAAATAGCAATCAGCCCCAGCATTTT
CASSKEGARNSNQPQHF
>-|TRBV12-3/TRBV12-4|-|TRBJ1-1
TGTGCCAGCAGTGGGGGCCGGGCTGAAGCTTTCTTT
CASSGGRAEAFF
>-|TRBV15|TRBD1|TRBJ2-1
TGTGCCACCAGCACCGGGACAGGTCCTTTCAATGAGCAGTTCTTC
CATSTGTGPFNEQFF
>-|TRBV18|TRBD2|TRBJ2-3
TGTGCCAGCTCACAAAAGACTCTAGCGGGGACAGATACGCAGTATTTT
CASSQKTLAGTDTQYF
>-|TRBV5-4|-|TRBJ1-4
TGTGCCAGCAGCCGGGGACACTCAGATAATGAAAAACTGTTTTTT
CASSRGHSDNEKLFF
>-|TRBV4-3|TRBD2|TRBJ2-1
TGCGCCAGCAGCCAAGATCTCACTAGCGGGTCCTACAATGAGCAGTTCTTC
CASSQDLTSGSYNEQFF
>-|TRBV29-1|-|TRBJ2-1
TGCAGCCCACTCATCTACAATGAGCAGTTCTTC
CSPLIYNEQFF
>once|TRBV12-3/TRBV12-4|-|TRBJ2-1
TGTGCCAGCAGTTTTCAAATAGACAATGAGCAGTTCTTC
CASSFQIDNEQFF
>-|TRBV5-1|-|TRBJ1-2
TGCGCCAGCACGTATTCCGGGACAACTTATGGCTACACCTTC
CASTYSGTTYGYTF